Each of the 30 T cell receptor beta chains below was sequenced from the same sample in a study of yellow fever vaccine responses in identical twins. TCRdb recomputed calls from the RT-PCR reads with MiXCR, one row per CDR3 protein. The sample has 3,500 to 4,500 distinct CDR3 sequences; 90% are singletons. This specimen was T cells from blood (PBMCs), unsorted or a sorted subset (not recorded which), taken before or after yellow fever vaccination (not recorded which). These receptors were collected from a woman aged 18-29 years who received the yellow fever vaccine.

This rearrangement joins TRBV6-1 to TRBJ1-5, with D tentatively TRBD1 (5 bases). The CDR3 runs to 13 residues. Germline V gives CDR1 MNHNS, CDR2 SASEGT. Trimming pared 6 bases from V and 3 bases from J, leaving 9 bases between. CDR3 protein: CASRQAFNQPQHF. The CDR3 DNA reads TGTGCCAGCAGACAGGCATTCAATCAGCCCCAGCATTTT.

This clonotype was picked up one time. The V call is TRBV29-1, the J call TRBJ2-3; D is unclear. Germline CDR1 reads SQVTM; CDR2 reads ANQGSEA. The CDR3 is made up of 13 amino acids. V lost 8 bases to trimming and J lost 1 base, with 13 bases between them. The CDR3 coding sequence is TGCAGCATCAACGGACGAGGCACAGATACGCAGTATTTT. It yields the protein CSINGRGTDTQYF.

V is TRBV11-2 and J is TRBJ2-1, with D possibly matching TRBD2 (7 bases). The CDR3 consists of 15 residues. Germline assignment: CDR1 SGHAT and CDR2 FQNNGV. V was pared by 3 bases and J by 6 bases, with 15 bases between. The CDR3 spells CASSLRGGRSNEQFF. The DNA for the CDR3 is TGTGCCAGCAGCTTGCGCGGGGGCCGGAGCAATGAGCAGTTCTTC.

The chain links TRBV11-1 to TRBJ2-5; D is ambiguous. The CDR3 is 14 amino acids. V was shortened by 5 bases and J by 5 bases, with 15 bases between the two germline ends. CDR1 and CDR2 (germline): SGHAT, FQDESV (reference sequence). CDR3 DNA: TGTGCCAGCAGCCCCCCCTCGGGTGTGGAGACCCAGTACTTC. Amino acid sequence: CASSPPSGVETQYF.

The V gene is TRBV11-2, the J gene TRBJ2-1; no reliable D call. There are 15 residues in the CDR3. The V end lost 1 base, the J end lost 0 bases, and 7 bases lay between the germline ends. Germline CDR1 and CDR2: SGHAT and FQNNGV. The CDR3 region has the DNA TGTGCCAGCAGCTTAGTCTCCAACTCCTACAATGAGCAGTTCTTC. Translation: CASSLVSNSYNEQFF.

The table lists this clonotype with a count of one. J is TRBJ2-5 and V is TRBV7-9; a weak D match, TRBD2 (6 bases). The CDR3 totals 13 residues. V lost 5 bases, J lost 4 bases, and 11 bases lay in between. Per the germline V gene, CDR1 is SEHNR and CDR2 is FQNEAQ (reference sequence). As DNA, the CDR3 is TGTGCCAGCAGCCTCGAGGGAGGAGAGACCCAGTACTTC. This codes for CASSLEGGETQYF.

The rearrangement joins TRBV29-1 to TRBJ2-7, with 10 bases fitting TRBD1. Germline CDR1 is SQVTM and CDR2 is ANQGSEA. V lost 6 bases to trimming and J lost 2 bases; unmatched junction nucleotides: 7. The CDR3 runs 14 residues. The CDR3 region has the DNA TGCAGCGTCCCCCGGACAGGGGGGGCCTACGAGCAGTACTTC. This gives the protein CSVPRTGGAYEQYF.

This clonotype was found once. This chain connects TRBV11-1 to TRBJ2-3; D gene uncertain. The CDR3 covers 12 residues. CDR1 is SGHAT, CDR2 FQDESV, per germline (reference sequence). Trimming took 0 bases from V and 5 from J, leaving 3 bases between them. CDR3 in amino acids: CASSLALDTQYF. As DNA, the CDR3 is TGTGCCAGCAGCTTAGCCCTAGATACGCAGTATTTT.

This chain uses TRBV13 with TRBJ2-1; 11 bases map to TRBD2. Trimming cost V 7 bases and J 7 bases; bases outside gene matches: 12. CDR1 and CDR2 (germline): PRHDT, FYEKMQ (reference sequence). The CDR3 is 16 residues long. The CDR3 region has the DNA TGTGCCAGCACTCTCCTAGCGGGGGGCACAAGGAATGAGCAGTTCTTC. The encoded protein is CASTLLAGGTRNEQFF.

The chain carries TRBV29-1 and TRBJ2-2; 8 nucleotides align to TRBD1. Looked up from germline, CDR1 is SQVTM and CDR2 is ANQGSEA. Unmatched junction bases numbered 7, after V lost 8 bases and J lost 2 bases. The CDR3 length is 14 residues. CDR3 loop: CSSTGTGNTGELFF. For the CDR3, the DNA is TGCAGCTCGACCGGGACAGGCAACACCGGGGAGCTGTTTTTT.

This sequence joins TRBV5-4 and TRBJ2-2; perhaps D is TRBD1 or TRBD2 (5 bases each). Germline assignment: CDR1 SGHNT and CDR2 YYREEE (reference sequence). Between the trimmed V and J ends, which lost 2 bases and 4 bases, there was a span of 18 bases. The CDR3 extends over 17 amino acids. Written as DNA, the CDR3 is TGTGCCAGCAGCTTCCCAGAAAGCCCGGGGCGCACCGGGGAGCTGTTTTTT. Encoded protein: CASSFPESPGRTGELFF. Combining the CDR3 with reference TRBV5-4 and TRBJ2-2 gives the whole variable domain ETGVTQSPTHLIKTRGQQVTLRCSSQSGHNTVSWYQQALGQGPQFIFQYYREEENGRGNFPPRFSGLQFPNYSSELNVNALELDDSALYLCASSFPESPGRTGELFFGEGSRLTVL.

CDR3 in amino acids: CASSSVLESAQFF. In DNA, the CDR3 is TGTGCCAGCAGTTCCGTACTAGAGTCGGCGCAGTTCTTC. The chain has TRBV12-3 or TRBV12-4 and TRBJ2-1, with D tentatively TRBD2 (5 bases). This CDR3 has 13 amino acids. The ends were cut back, 4 bases at V and 12 bases at J, with 16 bases in the middle.

The chain recombines TRBV7-9 with TRBJ2-7; TRBD1 aligns across 12 bases. V gave up 7 bases and J gave up 7 bases; unmatched junction bases: 8. CDR1 SEHNR and CDR2 FQNEAQ come from the germline V gene (reference sequence). This CDR3 region has 14 residues. The DNA for the CDR3 is TGTGCCAGCACCTCCCGGGACAGGGGGCGAGAGCAGTACTTC. Amino acid sequence: CASTSRDRGREQYF.

The rearrangement uses TRBV11-1 and TRBJ2-7; D ambiguous. The V end was cut by 4 bases, the J end by 3 bases, with 10 bases between. This CDR3 is built from 13 residues. Germline loops: CDR1 SGHAT, CDR2 FQDESV (reference sequence). CDR3: CASSSYWDYEQYF. The CDR3, as DNA: TGTGCCAGCAGCTCGTATTGGGACTACGAGCAGTACTTC.

The chain employs TRBV7-8 and TRBJ1-4, with D maybe TRBD1 (5 bases). V was pared by 0 bases and J by 8 bases, with 10 bases between. Germline V gene data show CDR1 as SGHVS and CDR2 as FQNEAQ. This CDR3 has 14 residues. CDR3 protein: CASSLAGRNEKLFF. In nucleotides, the CDR3 is TGTGCCAGCAGCTTAGCGGGACGTAACGAAAAACTGTTTTTT.

The chain employs TRBV13 and TRBJ2-3, with TRBD1 identical over 7 bases. The V gene's germline CDR1 is PRHDT and CDR2 FYEKMQ (reference sequence). The CDR3 runs to 14 residues. V dropped 9 bases and J dropped 0; count of bases not matched to a gene: 6. The CDR3 nucleotides are TGTGCCAGTTCAGACAGGGTTAGCACAGATACGCAGTATTTT. Amino acid sequence: CASSDRVSTDTQYF.

This chain links TRBV27 with TRBJ2-7; the D gene is possibly TRBD2 (5 bases). With 10 bases removed from V and 1 base from J, the gap between germline ends came to 14 bases. CDR1 is MNHEY, CDR2 SMNVEV, per germline (reference sequence). There are 13 residues in the CDR3. The CDR3 DNA follows: TGTGCCACCCGATGGTCGGGGTCCTACGAGCAGTACTTC. Translation gives CATRWSGSYEQYF.

This clonotype has only a few counts. This chain connects TRBV6-5 to TRBJ1-1; no definite D call. Germline CDR1 MNHEY, CDR2 SVGAGI. The CDR3 has 15 residues. Trimming removed 0 bases from V and 1 base from J, with 9 bases in between. The CDR3 DNA follows: TGTGCCAGCAGTTACTCCTCGGTATGGAACACTGAAGCTTTCTTT. Translated: CASSYSSVWNTEAFF.

The chain links TRBV2 to TRBJ2-2; D may be TRBD1 or TRBD2 (5 bases each). Germline V gene lookup returns CDR1 SNHLY and CDR2 FYNNEI. V lost 10 bases and J 5 bases, leaving 17 bases between the germline ends. This CDR3 has 14 amino acids. In DNA, the CDR3 is TGTGCCACTATGTGGGACCGAGGTACCGGGGAGCTGTTTTTT. It specifies CATMWDRGTGELFF. Supplemented by reference TRBV2 and TRBJ2-2, the full variable domain reads EPEVTQTPSHQVTQMGQEVILRCVPISNHLYFYWYRQILGQKVEFLVSFYNNEISEKSEIFDDQFSVERPDGSNFTLKIRSTKLEDSAMYFCATMWDRGTGELFFGEGSRLTVL.

The rearrangement joins TRBV4-1 to TRBJ1-1; a possible D gene is TRBD1 (5 bases). Per germline, CDR1 MGHRA and CDR2 YSYEKL. Deletions cut 1 base from V and 5 bases from J, with 11 bases between. The CDR3 is made up of 14 amino acids. The CDR3 spells CASSQVIRETEAFF. The CDR3 coding sequence is TGCGCCAGCAGCCAAGTCATCAGGGAGACTGAAGCTTTCTTT.

The chain uses TRBV12-3 or TRBV12-4 and TRBJ2-7, with TRBD1 matching 9 bases. The CDR3 is 13 amino acids. J was trimmed by 3 bases and V by 10 bases; bases with no gene match: 7. CDR3 in amino acids: CAIPGTGIYEQYF. The CDR3 nucleotides read TGTGCCATACCTGGGACAGGGATCTACGAGCAGTACTTC.

This chain joins TRBV4-3 and TRBJ1-1; weak D call: TRBD1 (5 bases). CDR3 length: 14 residues. Germline V CDR1 and CDR2: LGHNA, YSLEER. Trimming stripped 3 bases from V and 4 bases from J, with 12 bases between. This CDR3 reads CASSQSRGFTEAFF. The DNA of the CDR3 is TGCGCCAGCAGCCAGAGTAGGGGTTTCACTGAAGCTTTCTTT.

Note on this clonotype: The junction shows a germline mismatch at one end, possibly a read error. V and J are TRBV29-1 and TRBJ1-1; D ambiguous. CDR3 size: 11 residues. Germline V lookup: CDR1 SQVTM, CDR2 ANQGSEA. CDR3 loop: CSVEVGTEAFF. For the CDR3, the DNA is TGCAGCGTAGAAGTGGGGACTGAAGCTTTCTTT.

The chain has TRBV18 and TRBJ2-7, with D uncertain. The V gene's germline CDR1 is KGHSH and CDR2 LQKENI. The length of the CDR3 is 12 residues. The ends were cut back, 6 bases at V and 0 bases at J, with 6 bases in the middle. CDR3 DNA sequence: TGTGCCAGCTCGGGTAGCTCCTACGAGCAGTACTTC. Its protein is CASSGSSYEQYF.

V gene TRBV6-5 combines with J gene TRBJ2-7, with TRBD2 matching over 8 bases. V lost 2 bases, J lost 2 bases, and 2 bases stayed unmatched. The CDR3 extends over 14 amino acids. In germline, CDR1 is MNHEY, CDR2 SVGAGI. The CDR3 sequence is CASSYIGGAYEQYF. The CDR3 nucleotides read TGTGCCAGCAGTTACATCGGGGGGGCCTACGAGCAGTACTTC.

V and J are TRBV10-3 and TRBJ1-5; the D gene is possibly TRBD1 (6 bases). Trimming removed 0 bases at V and 4 bases at J, with 13 bases between. The length of the CDR3 is 16 residues. The germline V gene encodes CDR1 ENHRY and CDR2 SYGVKD. The CDR3: CAISESRGGGNQPQHF. DNA for the CDR3: TGTGCCATCAGTGAGTCGAGGGGGGGCGGGAATCAGCCCCAGCATTTT.

The chain employs TRBV29-1 and TRBJ2-2, with 7 bases fitting TRBD1. V lost 5 bases and J lost 6; bases outside the gene matches: 9. Germline V gene data show CDR1 as SQVTM and CDR2 as ANQGSEA. This CDR3 spans 14 amino acids. The CDR3 here is CSVLGTESPGELFF. The DNA for the CDR3 is TGCAGCGTTCTTGGGACAGAGAGCCCCGGGGAGCTGTTTTTT.

The J gene is TRBJ2-7, the V gene TRBV11-3; no firm D call. V was shortened by 5 bases and J by 0 bases, with 11 bases between the two germline ends. The V gene's germline CDR1 is SGHNT and CDR2 YENEEA. This CDR3 is 14 amino acids long. The CDR3: CASSGRDFSYEQYF. CDR3 sequence (DNA): TGTGCCAGCAGCGGCCGCGACTTCTCCTACGAGCAGTACTTC.

This sequence joins TRBV14 and TRBJ1-6; no reliable D call. V lost 2 bases to trimming and J lost 7 bases, with 6 bases between them. CDR3 length: 13 amino acids. Germline V lookup: CDR1 SGHDN, CDR2 FVKESK. This CDR3 reads CASSQTPNSPLHF. CDR3 sequence (DNA): TGTGCCAGCAGCCAAACCCCCAATTCACCCCTCCACTTT.

The gene calls are TRBV24-1 and TRBJ2-1, with TRBD2 matching 15 bases. The CDR3 loop spans 18 amino acids. V trimming: 9 bases; J trimming: 7 bases; junction bases outside the gene matches: 15. CDR1 KGHDR and CDR2 SFDVKD come from the germline V gene. The CDR3 coding sequence is TGTGCCACCGTACCGGGACAGGGACTAGCGGGGGGAACTAATGAGCAGTTCTTC. Translated, it gives CATVPGQGLAGGTNEQFF.